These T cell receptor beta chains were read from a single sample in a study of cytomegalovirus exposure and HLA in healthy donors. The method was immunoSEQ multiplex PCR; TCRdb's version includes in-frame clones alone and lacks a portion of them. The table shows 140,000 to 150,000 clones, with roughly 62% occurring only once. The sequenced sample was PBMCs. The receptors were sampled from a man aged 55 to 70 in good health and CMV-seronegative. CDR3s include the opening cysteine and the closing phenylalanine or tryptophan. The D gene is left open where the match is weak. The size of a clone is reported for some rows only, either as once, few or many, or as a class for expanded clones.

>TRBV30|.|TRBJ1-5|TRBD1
CAWSPGQYSNQPQHF
TGTGCCTGGAGCCCGGGACAGTATAGCAATCAGCCCCAGCATTTT
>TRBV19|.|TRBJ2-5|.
CASSTPGRETQYF
TGTGCCAGTAGTACCCCGGGTAGGGAGACCCAGTACTTC
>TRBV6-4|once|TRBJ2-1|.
CASSGLESGNEQFF
TGTGCCAGCAGTGGATTAGAATCGGGCAATGAGCAGTTCTTC
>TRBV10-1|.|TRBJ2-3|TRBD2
CASSGGLAGSPNTDTQYF
TGCGCCAGCAGTGGGGGACTAGCGGGCTCACCGAACACAGATACGCAGTATTTT
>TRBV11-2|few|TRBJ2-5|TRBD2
CASSLGTSGRGGTQYF
TGTGCCAGCAGCTTAGGGACTAGCGGGAGGGGAGGGACCCAGTACTTC
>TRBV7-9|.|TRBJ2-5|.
CASSARQRETQYF
TGTGCCAGCAGCGCGAGACAGAGAGAGACCCAGTACTTC
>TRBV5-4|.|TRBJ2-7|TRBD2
CASSLESSGSAEQYF
TGTGCCAGCAGCTTGGAGTCTAGCGGGAGTGCCGAGCAGTACTTC
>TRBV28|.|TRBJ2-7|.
CASTRDIEYYEQYF
TGTGCCAGCACTCGGGACATCGAATACTACGAGCAGTACTTC
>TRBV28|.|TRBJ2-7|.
CASSSPGLDYEQYF
TGTGCCAGCAGTTCCCCGGGACTGGACTACGAGCAGTACTTC
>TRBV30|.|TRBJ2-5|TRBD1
CAWARTGKEETQYF
TGTGCCTGGGCTCGGACAGGGAAGGAAGAGACCCAGTACTTC
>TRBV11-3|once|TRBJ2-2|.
CASSLGQYTGELFF
TGTGCCAGCAGCTTAGGACAGTACACCGGGGAGCTGTTTTTT
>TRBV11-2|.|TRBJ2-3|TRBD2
CASSPAARDYTQYF
TGTGCCAGCAGCCCCGCCGCCAGGGACTACACACAGTATTTT
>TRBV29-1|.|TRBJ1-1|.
CSVGSRERLEDTEAFF
TGCAGCGTTGGATCCCGGGAAAGGTTAGAGGACACTGAAGCTTTCTTT
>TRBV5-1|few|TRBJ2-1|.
CASTWGGRDEQFF
TGCGCCAGCACCTGGGGAGGACGCGATGAGCAGTTCTTC
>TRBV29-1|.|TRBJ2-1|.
CSVGGGGVYNEQFF
TGCAGCGTTGGAGGGGGTGGGGTCTACAATGAGCAGTTCTTC
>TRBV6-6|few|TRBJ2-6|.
CAGEGQAISGANVLTF
TGTGCCGGGGAGGGACAGGCGATCTCTGGGGCCAACGTCCTGACTTTC
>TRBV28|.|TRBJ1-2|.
CASSFTGYLQGNYGYTF
TGTGCCAGCAGTTTCACGGGATACCTACAGGGAAACTATGGCTACACCTTC
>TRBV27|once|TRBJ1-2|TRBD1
CASTPLGQQGAGGYTF
TGTGCCAGCACCCCTTTGGGGCAACAGGGGGCGGGGGGCTACACCTTC
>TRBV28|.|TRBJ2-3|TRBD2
CASTPGAGEADTQYF
TGTGCCAGCACCCCGGGTGCGGGAGAGGCAGATACGCAGTATTTT
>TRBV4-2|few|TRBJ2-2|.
CASSLGSGDTGELFF
TGTGCCAGCAGCCTCGGGAGTGGGGACACCGGGGAGCTGTTTTTT
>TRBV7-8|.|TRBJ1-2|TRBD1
CASSHGQGQGGYTF
TGTGCCAGCAGCCACGGACAGGGTCAGGGTGGCTACACCTTC
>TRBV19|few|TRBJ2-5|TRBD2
CASTSGSTKTQYF
TGTGCCAGTACTAGCGGGAGTACGAAGACCCAGTACTTC
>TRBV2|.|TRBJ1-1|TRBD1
CASSRTGGMAANTEAFF
TGTGCCAGCAGTCGGACAGGGGGGATGGCGGCGAACACTGAAGCTTTCTTT
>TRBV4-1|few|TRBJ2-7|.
CASSQDLFGGYYEQYF
TGCGCCAGCAGCCAAGATCTTTTCGGCGGATACTACGAGCAGTACTTC
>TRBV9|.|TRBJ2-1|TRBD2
CASSPRLTSGDRGVWEQFF
TGTGCCAGCAGCCCCCGGTTAACTAGCGGGGACCGAGGGGTTTGGGAGCAGTTCTTC
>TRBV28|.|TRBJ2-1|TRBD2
CASSSSPGGAYNEQFF
TGTGCCAGCAGTTCTAGCCCGGGGGGGGCGTACAATGAGCAGTTCTTC
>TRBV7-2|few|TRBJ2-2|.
CASSRDSGPRELFF
TGTGCCAGCAGCCGTGACTCGGGTCCCCGGGAGCTGTTTTTT
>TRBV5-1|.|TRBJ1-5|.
CASSSGYSNQPQHF
TGCGCCAGCAGTTCGGGGTATAGCAATCAGCCCCAGCATTTT
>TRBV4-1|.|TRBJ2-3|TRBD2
CASSQVAGDPRIKQYF
TGCGCCAGCAGCCAAGTGGCGGGAGACCCCCGGATAAAGCAGTATTTT
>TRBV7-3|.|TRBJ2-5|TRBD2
CASSINDRGLDPNQETQYF
TGTGCCAGCAGCATAAATGACAGAGGACTAGATCCGAACCAAGAGACCCAGTACTTC
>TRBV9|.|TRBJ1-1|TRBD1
CASSVGTGGMNTEAFF
TGTGCCAGCAGCGTAGGGACAGGGGGGATGAACACTGAAGCTTTCTTT
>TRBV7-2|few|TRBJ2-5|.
CASSLEREETQYF
TGTGCCAGCAGCTTAGAGAGAGAGGAGACCCAGTACTTC
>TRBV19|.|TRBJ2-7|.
CASNPGTTYEQYF
TGTGCCAGTAATCCTGGCACCACCTACGAGCAGTACTTC
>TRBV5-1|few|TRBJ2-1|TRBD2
CASSSRDGLAGVSEQFF
TGCGCCAGCAGCTCTCGGGACGGACTAGCGGGAGTCAGTGAGCAGTTCTTC
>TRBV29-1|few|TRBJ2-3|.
CSVEDGSGGDTQYF
TGCAGCGTTGAAGATGGTTCGGGGGGCGATACGCAGTATTTT
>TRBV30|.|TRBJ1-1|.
CAWSPGKVNTEAFF
TGTGCCTGGAGTCCGGGTAAGGTGAACACTGAAGCTTTCTTT
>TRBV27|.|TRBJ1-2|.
CASSFLPETGGYTF
TGTGCCAGCAGTTTCTTGCCCGAAACAGGGGGCTACACCTTC
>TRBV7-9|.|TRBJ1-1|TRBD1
CSSSLALTGANTEAFF
TGTTCCAGCAGCTTAGCTCTGACAGGGGCGAACACTGAAGCTTTCTTT
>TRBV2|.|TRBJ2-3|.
CASSDMVDSFNADTQYF
TGTGCCAGCAGTGATATGGTAGACAGCTTCAACGCAGATACGCAGTATTTT
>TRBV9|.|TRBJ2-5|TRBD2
CASSVDPLAGVRETQYF
TGTGCCAGCAGCGTAGACCCTCTAGCGGGAGTACGTGAGACCCAGTACTTC
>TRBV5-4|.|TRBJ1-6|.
CASSLPGSYNSPLHF
TGTGCCAGCAGCTTGCCAGGCTCCTATAATTCACCCCTCCACTTT
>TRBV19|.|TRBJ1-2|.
CASSVLEGTNYGYTF
TGTGCCAGTAGTGTCCTAGAGGGGACAAACTATGGCTACACCTTC
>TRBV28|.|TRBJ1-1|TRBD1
CASSFWDREDTEAFF
TGTGCCAGCAGTTTCTGGGACAGGGAAGACACTGAAGCTTTCTTT
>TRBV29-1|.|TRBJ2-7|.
CSVEGGGSYEQYF
TGCAGCGTTGAAGGGGGCGGTTCCTACGAGCAGTACTTC
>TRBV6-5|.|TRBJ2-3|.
CASSRELTDTQYF
TGTGCCAGCAGCCGAGAGTTGACAGATACGCAGTATTTT
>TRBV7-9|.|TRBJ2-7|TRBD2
CASSLDGGYGTSGYEQYF
TGTGCCAGCAGCTTAGATGGGGGGTACGGGACTAGTGGGTACGAGCAGTACTTC
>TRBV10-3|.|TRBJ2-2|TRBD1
CAIRGQGHTGELFF
TGTGCCATCAGGGGACAGGGCCACACCGGGGAGCTGTTTTTT
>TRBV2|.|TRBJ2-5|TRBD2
CASRGTSTSGQETQYF
TGTGCCAGCAGGGGGACCTCGACTAGCGGCCAAGAGACCCAGTACTTC
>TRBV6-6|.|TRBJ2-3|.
CASSYPSGGGDTQYF
TGTGCCAGCAGTTACCCTAGCGGAGGGGGGGATACGCAGTATTTT
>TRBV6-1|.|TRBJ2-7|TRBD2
CASTLLAGIYEQYF
TGTGCCAGCACCTTACTAGCGGGAATTTACGAGCAGTACTTC
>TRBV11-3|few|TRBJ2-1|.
CASSFQGIYNEQFF
TGTGCCAGCAGCTTCCAGGGAATCTACAATGAGCAGTTCTTC
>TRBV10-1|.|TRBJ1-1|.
CASPLDSNTEAFF
TGCGCCAGCCCACTGGACAGTAACACTGAAGCTTTCTTT
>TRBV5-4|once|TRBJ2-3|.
CASSSSDTQYF
TGTGCCAGCAGCTCTTCAGATACGCAGTATTTT